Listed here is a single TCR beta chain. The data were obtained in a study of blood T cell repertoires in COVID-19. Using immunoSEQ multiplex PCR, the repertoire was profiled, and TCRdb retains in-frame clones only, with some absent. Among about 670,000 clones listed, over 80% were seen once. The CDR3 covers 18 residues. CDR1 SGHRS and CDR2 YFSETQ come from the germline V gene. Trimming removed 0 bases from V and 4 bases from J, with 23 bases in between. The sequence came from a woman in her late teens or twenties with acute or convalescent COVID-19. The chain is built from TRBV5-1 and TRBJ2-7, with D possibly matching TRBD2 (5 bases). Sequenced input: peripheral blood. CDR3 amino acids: CASSLVRGASSSQYEQYF. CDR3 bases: TGCGCCAGCAGCTTGGTACGGGGTGCCAGCTCGAGCCAATACGAGCAGTACTTC.